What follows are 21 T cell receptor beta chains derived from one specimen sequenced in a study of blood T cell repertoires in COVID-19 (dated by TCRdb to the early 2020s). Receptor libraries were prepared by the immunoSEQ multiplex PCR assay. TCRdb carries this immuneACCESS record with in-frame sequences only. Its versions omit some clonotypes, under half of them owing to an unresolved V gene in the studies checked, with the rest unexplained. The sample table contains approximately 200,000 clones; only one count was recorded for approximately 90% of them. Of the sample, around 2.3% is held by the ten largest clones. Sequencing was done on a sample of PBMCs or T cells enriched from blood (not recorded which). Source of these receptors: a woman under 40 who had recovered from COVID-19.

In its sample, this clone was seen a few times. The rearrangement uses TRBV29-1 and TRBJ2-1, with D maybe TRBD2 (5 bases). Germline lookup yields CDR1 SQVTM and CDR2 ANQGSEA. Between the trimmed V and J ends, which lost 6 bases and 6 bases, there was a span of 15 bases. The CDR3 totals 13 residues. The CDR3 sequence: CSVQAAPRNEQFF. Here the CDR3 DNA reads TGCAGCGTCCAAGCGGCCCCTCGCAATGAGCAGTTCTTC.

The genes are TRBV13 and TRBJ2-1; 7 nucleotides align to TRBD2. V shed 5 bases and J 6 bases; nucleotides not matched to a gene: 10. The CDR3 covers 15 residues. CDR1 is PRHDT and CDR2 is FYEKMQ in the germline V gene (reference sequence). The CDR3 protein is CASSPNGGSSNEQFF. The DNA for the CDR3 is TGTGCCAGCAGCCCCAACGGGGGGAGTAGCAATGAGCAGTTCTTC.

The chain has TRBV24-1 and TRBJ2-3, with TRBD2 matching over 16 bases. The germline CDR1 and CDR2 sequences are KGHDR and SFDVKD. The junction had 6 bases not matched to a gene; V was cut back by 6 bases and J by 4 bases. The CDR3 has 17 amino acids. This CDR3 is CATSPGTSGRGPDTQYF. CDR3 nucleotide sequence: TGTGCCACCAGTCCCGGGACTAGCGGGAGGGGACCAGATACGCAGTATTTT.

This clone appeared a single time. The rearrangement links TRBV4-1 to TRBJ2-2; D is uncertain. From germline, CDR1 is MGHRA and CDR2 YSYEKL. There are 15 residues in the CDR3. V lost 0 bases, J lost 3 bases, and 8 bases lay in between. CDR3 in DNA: TGCGCCAGCAGCCAAGATGGCAGGTACACCGGGGAGCTGTTTTTT. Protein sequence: CASSQDGRYTGELFF.

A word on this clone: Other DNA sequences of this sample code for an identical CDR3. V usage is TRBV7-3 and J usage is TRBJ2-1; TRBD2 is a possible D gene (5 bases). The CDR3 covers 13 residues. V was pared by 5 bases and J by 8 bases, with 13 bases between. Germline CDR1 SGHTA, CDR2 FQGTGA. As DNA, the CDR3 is TGTGCCAGCAGCCCCCTTCGGGGAGATGAGCAGTTCTTC. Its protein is CASSPLRGDEQFF.

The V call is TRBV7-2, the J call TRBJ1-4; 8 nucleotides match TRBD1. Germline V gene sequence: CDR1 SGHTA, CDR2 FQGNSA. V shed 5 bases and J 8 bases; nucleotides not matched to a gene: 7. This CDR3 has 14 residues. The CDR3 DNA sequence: TGTGCCAGCAGCCCGCGGGACAGGCACGAAAAACTGTTTTTT. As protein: CASSPRDRHEKLFF.

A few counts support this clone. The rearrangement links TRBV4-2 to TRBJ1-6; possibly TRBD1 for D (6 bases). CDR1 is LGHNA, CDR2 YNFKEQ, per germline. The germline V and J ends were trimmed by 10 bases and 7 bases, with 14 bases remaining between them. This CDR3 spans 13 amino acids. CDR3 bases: TGTGCCACCGGGGACATAGAGAATTCACCCCTCCACTTT. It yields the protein CATGDIENSPLHF.

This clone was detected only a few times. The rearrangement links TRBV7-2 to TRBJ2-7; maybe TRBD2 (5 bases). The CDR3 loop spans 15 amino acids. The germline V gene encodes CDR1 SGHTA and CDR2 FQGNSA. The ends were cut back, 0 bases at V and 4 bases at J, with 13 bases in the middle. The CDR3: CASSLAGASQYEQYF. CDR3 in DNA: TGTGCCAGCAGCTTAGCGGGAGCGTCCCAATACGAGCAGTACTTC. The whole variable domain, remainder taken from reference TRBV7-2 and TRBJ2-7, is GAGVSQSPSNKVTEKGKDVELRCDPISGHTALYWYRQSLGQGLEFLIYFQGNSAPDKSGLPSDRFSAERTGGSVSTLTIQRTQQEDSAVYLCASSLAGASQYEQYFGPGTRLTVT.

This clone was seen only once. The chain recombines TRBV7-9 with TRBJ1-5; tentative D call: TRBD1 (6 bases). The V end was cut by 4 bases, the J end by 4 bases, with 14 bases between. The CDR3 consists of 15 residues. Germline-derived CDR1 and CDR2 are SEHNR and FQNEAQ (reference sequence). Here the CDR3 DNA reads TGTGCCAGCAGCTCTACGACAGGAGCAAATCAGCCCCAGCATTTT. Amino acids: CASSSTTGANQPQHF.

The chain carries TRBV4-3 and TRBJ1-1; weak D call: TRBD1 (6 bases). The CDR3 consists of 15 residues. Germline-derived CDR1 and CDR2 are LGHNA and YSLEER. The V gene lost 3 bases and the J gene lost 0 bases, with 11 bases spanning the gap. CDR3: CASSQGTGLNTEAFF. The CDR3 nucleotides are TGCGCCAGCAGCCAGGGTACAGGGTTGAACACTGAAGCTTTCTTT.

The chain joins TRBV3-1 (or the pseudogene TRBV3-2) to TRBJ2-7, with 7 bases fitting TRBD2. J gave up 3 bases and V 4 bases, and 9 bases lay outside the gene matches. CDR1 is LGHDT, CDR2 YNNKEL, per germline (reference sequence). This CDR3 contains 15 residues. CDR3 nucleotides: TGTGCCAGCAGCCCCACTAGCGAGACTTTCTACGAGCAGTACTTC. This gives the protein CASSPTSETFYEQYF.

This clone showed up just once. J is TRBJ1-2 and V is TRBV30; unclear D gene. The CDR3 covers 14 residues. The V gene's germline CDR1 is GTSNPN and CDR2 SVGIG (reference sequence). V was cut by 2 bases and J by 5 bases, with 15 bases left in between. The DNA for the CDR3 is TGTGCCTGGAGTACCGGGAGGGTTTGGTATGGCTACACCTTC. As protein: CAWSTGRVWYGYTF. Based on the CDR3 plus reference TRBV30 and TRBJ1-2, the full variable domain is SQTIHQWPATLVQPVGSPLSLECTVEGTSNPNLYWYRQAAGRGLQLLFYSVGIGQISSEVPQNLSASRPQDRQFILSSKKLLLSDSGFYLCAWSTGRVWYGYTFGSGTRLTVV.

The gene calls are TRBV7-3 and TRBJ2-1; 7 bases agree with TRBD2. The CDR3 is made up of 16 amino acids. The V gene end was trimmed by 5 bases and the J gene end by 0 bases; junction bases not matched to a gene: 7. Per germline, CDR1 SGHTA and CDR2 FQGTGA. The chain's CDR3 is CASSREGGSSYNEQFF. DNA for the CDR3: TGTGCCAGCAGCCGAGAGGGCGGGAGCTCCTACAATGAGCAGTTCTTC.

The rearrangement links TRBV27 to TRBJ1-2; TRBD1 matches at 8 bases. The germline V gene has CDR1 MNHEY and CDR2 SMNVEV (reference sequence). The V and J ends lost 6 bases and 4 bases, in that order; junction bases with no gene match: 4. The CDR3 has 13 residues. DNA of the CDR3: TGTGCCAGCAGCCAGGGGGCGGTCTATGGCTACACCTTC. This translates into CASSQGAVYGYTF.

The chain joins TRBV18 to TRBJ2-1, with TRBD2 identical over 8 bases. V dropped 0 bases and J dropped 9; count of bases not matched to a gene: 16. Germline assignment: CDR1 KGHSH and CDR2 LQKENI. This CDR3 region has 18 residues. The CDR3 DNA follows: TGTGCCAGCTCACCACCAGGAGCGGGAGACCCGATGAGGGGTGAGCAGTTCTTC. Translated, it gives CASSPPGAGDPMRGEQFF.

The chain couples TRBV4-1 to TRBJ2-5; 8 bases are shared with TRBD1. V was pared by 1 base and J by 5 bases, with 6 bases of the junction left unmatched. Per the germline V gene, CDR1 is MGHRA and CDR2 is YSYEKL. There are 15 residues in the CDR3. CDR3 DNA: TGCGCCAGCAGCCAAGTAGGACAGGGATGGGAGACCCAGTACTTC. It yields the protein CASSQVGQGWETQYF.

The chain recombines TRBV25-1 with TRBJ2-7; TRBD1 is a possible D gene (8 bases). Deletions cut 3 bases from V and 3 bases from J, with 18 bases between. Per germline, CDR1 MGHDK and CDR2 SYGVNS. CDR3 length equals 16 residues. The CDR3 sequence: CASSDHGQGGLYEQYF. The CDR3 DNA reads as TGTGCCAGCAGTGATCACGGACAGGGAGGGCTCTACGAGCAGTACTTC.

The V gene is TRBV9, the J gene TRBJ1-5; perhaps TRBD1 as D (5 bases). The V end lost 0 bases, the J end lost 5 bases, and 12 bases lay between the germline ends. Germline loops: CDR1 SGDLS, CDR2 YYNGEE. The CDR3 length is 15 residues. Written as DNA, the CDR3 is TGTGCCAGCAGCGTAGGGGGGAGGGCTGATCAGCCCCAGCATTTT. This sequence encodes CASSVGGRADQPQHF.

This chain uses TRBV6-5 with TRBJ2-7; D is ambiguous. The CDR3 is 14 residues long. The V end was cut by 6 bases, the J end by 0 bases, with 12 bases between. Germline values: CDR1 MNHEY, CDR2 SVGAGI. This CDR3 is CASRFRVSSYEQYF. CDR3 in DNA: TGTGCCAGCAGGTTCCGGGTAAGCTCCTACGAGCAGTACTTC.

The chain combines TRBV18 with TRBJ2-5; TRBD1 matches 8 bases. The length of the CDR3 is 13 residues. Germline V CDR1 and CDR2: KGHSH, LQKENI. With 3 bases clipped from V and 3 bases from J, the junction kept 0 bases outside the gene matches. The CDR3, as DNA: TGTGCCAGCTCACCGACAGGGGAAGAGACCCAGTACTTC. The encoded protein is CASSPTGEETQYF.

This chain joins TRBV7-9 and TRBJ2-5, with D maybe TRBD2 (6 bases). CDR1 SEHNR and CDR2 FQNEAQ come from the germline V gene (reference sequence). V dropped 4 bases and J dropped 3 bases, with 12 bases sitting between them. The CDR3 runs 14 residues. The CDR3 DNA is TGTGCCAGCAGCTCCGGGACTTACGAAGAGACCCAGTACTTC. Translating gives CASSSGTYEETQYF.